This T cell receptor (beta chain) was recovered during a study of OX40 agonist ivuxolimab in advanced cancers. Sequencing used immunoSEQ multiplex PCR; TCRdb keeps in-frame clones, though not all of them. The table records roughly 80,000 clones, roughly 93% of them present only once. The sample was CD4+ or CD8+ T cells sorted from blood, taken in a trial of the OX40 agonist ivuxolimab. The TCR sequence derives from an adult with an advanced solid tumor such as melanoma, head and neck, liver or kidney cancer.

The CDR3 is CASSIYSGANQPQHF. CDR3 DNA: TGTGCCAGTAGTATCTATTCAGGAGCGAATCAGCCCCAGCATTTT. The chain carries TRBV19 and TRBJ1-5; D remains unclear. Per germline, CDR1 LNHDA and CDR2 SQIVND (reference sequence). V was trimmed by 3 bases and J by 4 bases, leaving 13 bases between them. This CDR3 contains 15 residues. The full variable domain, completed using reference TRBV19 and TRBJ1-5, is DGGITQSPKYLFRKEGQNVTLSCEQNLNHDAMYWYRQDPGQGLRLIYYSQIVNDFQKGDIAEGYSVSREKKESFPLTVTSAQKNPTAFYLCASSIYSGANQPQHFGDGTRLSIL.